A selection of T cell receptor beta chains follows, all from one sample in a study of PD-1 and CTLA-4 blockade in melanoma. Clones were sequenced by immunoSEQ multiplex PCR, and TCRdb holds only the in-frame ones, with some missing. The top ten clones hold approximately 8.5% of a sample with about 30,000 clones, about 89% of them seen once. This specimen was CD8+ T cells from peripheral blood, taken before anti-PD-1 treatment. Receptor source: a human donor with melanoma. The CDR3 runs from the conserved cysteine through the conserved F or W. D genes are given only for firm matches. Part of the rows lack a size; the others show once, few, many or a class for expanded clones.

size	J	V	D	DNA	CDR3
NA	TRBJ1-4	TRBV21-1	NA	TGTGCCAGCGGTTTTGAGGCAGCTTTGGGAACTAATGAAAAACTGTTTTTT	CASGFEAALGTNEKLFF
NA	TRBJ2-7	TRBV7-6	TRBD1	TGTGCCAGCAGCTCCGGACAGGGGGGAACCTACGAGCAGTACTTC	CASSSGQGGTYEQYF
NA	TRBJ2-3	TRBV30	TRBD2	TGTGCCTGGAGTGTACAAGCGGGAGCAGATACGCAGTATTTT	CAWSVQAGADTQYF
NA	TRBJ2-7	TRBV10-2	NA	TGCGCCAGCAGGGTGGAGGACGAGCAGTACTTC	CASRVEDEQYF
NA	TRBJ1-1	TRBV4-2	NA	TGTGCCAGCAGCCAATCCCAAACAGCGAACACTGAAGCTTTCTTT	CASSQSQTANTEAFF
NA	TRBJ2-7	TRBV7-8	NA	TGTGCCAGCAGCTTAGAACGGACGGTTGAGGAGCAGTACTTC	CASSLERTVEEQYF
NA	TRBJ1-1	TRBV6-5	TRBD1	TGTGCCAGCAGCTACGGACAGGGCAACACTGAAGCTTTCTTT	CASSYGQGNTEAFF
NA	TRBJ2-5	TRBV27	NA	TGTGCCAGCAGTTTCGACGGACGGGAGACCCAGTACTTC	CASSFDGRETQYF
NA	TRBJ2-3	TRBV6-4	NA	TGTGCCAGCAGTGCCTTCGGACAGCCCTCAGATACGCAGTATTTT	CASSAFGQPSDTQYF
NA	TRBJ2-7	TRBV5-1	NA	TGCGCCAGCAGCTTGGTAGAAGGCCAATTATACGAGCAGTACTTC	CASSLVEGQLYEQYF
NA	TRBJ1-2	TRBV27	NA	TGTGCCAGACGGATCTTGCGAGGGGCAGCAGGCTACACCTTC	CARRILRGAAGYTF
NA	TRBJ1-1	TRBV5-4	NA	TGTGCCAGCAGCACCCCCCAGGGGACCGCCACTGAAGCTTTCTTT	CASSTPQGTATEAFF
medium-sized	TRBJ2-7	TRBV6-5	NA	TGTGCCAGCTATTTCAGCTCCTACGAGCAGTACTTC	CASYFSSYEQYF